These T cell receptor beta chains were read from a single sample in a study of graft-versus-host responses after intestinal transplantation. The assay was immunoSEQ multiplex PCR, and TCRdb's table has in-frame clones only and misses some. The sample lists some 31,000 clones, about 92% occurring once. This sample comprised PBMCs, obtained approximately 66 days after intestinal transplant. These receptors were taken from a human patient who received an intestinal transplant, so some T cells may come from the graft donor. The CDR3 runs from the conserved cysteine through the conserved F or W. Each record gives: V gene, J gene, CDR3 protein.

v_gene: TRBV13
j_gene: TRBJ2-2
CDR3aa: CASSLEGRPTGELFF

v_gene: TRBV10-1
j_gene: TRBJ2-3
CDR3aa: CASSESLRRSSSTDTQYF

v_gene: TRBV27
j_gene: TRBJ2-2
CDR3aa: CASSLTPTSGRDTGELFF

v_gene: TRBV30
j_gene: TRBJ1-2
CDR3aa: CAWNKRGGVGNYGYTF

v_gene: TRBV5-1
j_gene: TRBJ2-7
CDR3aa: CASSYRTGVDEQYF

v_gene: TRBV6-5
j_gene: TRBJ2-1
CDR3aa: CASSYSISGPGEFF

v_gene: TRBV9
j_gene: TRBJ2-3
CDR3aa: CASTPASGDTDTQYF

v_gene: TRBV6-5
j_gene: TRBJ2-1
CDR3aa: CASRAPYGDEQFF

v_gene: TRBV5-6
j_gene: TRBJ2-1
CDR3aa: CASSSPTRVTLPNNEQFF

v_gene: TRBV20-1
j_gene: TRBJ1-5
CDR3aa: CSARRNQPQHF

v_gene: TRBV6-1
j_gene: TRBJ2-7
CDR3aa: CASFGDRGFSYEQYF

v_gene: TRBV30
j_gene: TRBJ2-2
CDR3aa: CAWTGWSNTGELFF

v_gene: TRBV19
j_gene: TRBJ2-7
CDR3aa: CASSTTGNPQEQYF

v_gene: TRBV9
j_gene: TRBJ1-2
CDR3aa: CASSATFEGAVGYTF

v_gene: TRBV6-6
j_gene: TRBJ2-3
CDR3aa: CASSYSGGTDTQYF

v_gene: TRBV20-1
j_gene: TRBJ1-1
CDR3aa: CSARSEEAFF

v_gene: TRBV10-3
j_gene: TRBJ1-1
CDR3aa: CASAEFASNTEAFF

v_gene: TRBV4-3
j_gene: TRBJ2-3
CDR3aa: CASSQRWTASTDTQYF

v_gene: TRBV11-1
j_gene: TRBJ2-7
CDR3aa: CASSLMGAPYEQYF

v_gene: TRBV6-5
j_gene: TRBJ1-1
CDR3aa: CATAFWTGLPEAFF

v_gene: TRBV27
j_gene: TRBJ2-7
CDR3aa: CASSLSLSYEQYF

v_gene: TRBV7-9
j_gene: TRBJ2-3
CDR3aa: CASSLVLRLSTDTQYF

v_gene: TRBV28
j_gene: TRBJ1-5
CDR3aa: CASSFAGESQPQHF

v_gene: TRBV19
j_gene: TRBJ2-1
CDR3aa: CASSIGRGDYNEQFF

v_gene: TRBV6-8
j_gene: NA
CDR3aa: CASSSTGTSGGATYEQYF

v_gene: TRBV7-9
j_gene: TRBJ1-2
CDR3aa: CASSRTGWRGYTF

v_gene: TRBV4-1
j_gene: TRBJ2-7
CDR3aa: CASSQTRRAYEQYF

v_gene: TRBV11-2
j_gene: TRBJ2-7
CDR3aa: CASSPTGGAGVFYEQYF

v_gene: TRBV4-3
j_gene: TRBJ2-1
CDR3aa: CASSQIQRSNDEQFF

v_gene: TRBV7-4
j_gene: TRBJ1-1
CDR3aa: CASILGGRDTEAFF

v_gene: TRBV7-9
j_gene: TRBJ2-6
CDR3aa: CASPEEGRGERGANVLTF

v_gene: TRBV7-8
j_gene: TRBJ1-1
CDR3aa: CASSLVPNTEAFF

v_gene: TRBV13
j_gene: TRBJ2-7
CDR3aa: CASSGTGYEQYF

v_gene: TRBV4-2
j_gene: TRBJ2-7
CDR3aa: CASSLNALEDSYEQYF

v_gene: TRBV30
j_gene: TRBJ1-1
CDR3aa: CAWGQNTEAFF

v_gene: TRBV6-1
j_gene: TRBJ2-7
CDR3aa: CASSEYRLGPGYEQYF

v_gene: TRBV20-1
j_gene: TRBJ2-7
CDR3aa: CSAQAVYEQYF

v_gene: TRBV28
j_gene: TRBJ2-5
CDR3aa: CASHPRKEYQETQYF

v_gene: TRBV5-5
j_gene: TRBJ2-2
CDR3aa: CASSSSDRYIGGELFF

v_gene: TRBV19
j_gene: TRBJ2-2
CDR3aa: CASSSGGELFF

v_gene: TRBV29-1
j_gene: TRBJ1-2
CDR3aa: CSEGSRDSYGYTF

v_gene: TRBV7-9
j_gene: TRBJ1-2
CDR3aa: CASSSPGGQGPYGYTF

v_gene: TRBV7-8
j_gene: TRBJ2-7
CDR3aa: CASSYLAPWYEQYF

v_gene: TRBV7-2
j_gene: TRBJ1-1
CDR3aa: CASSWGRGAEAFF

v_gene: TRBV19
j_gene: TRBJ2-7
CDR3aa: CASSIGIRSYEQYF

v_gene: TRBV2
j_gene: TRBJ1-5
CDR3aa: CASSDIYSNRPQHF

v_gene: TRBV19
j_gene: TRBJ2-1
CDR3aa: CASSITDYNEQFF

v_gene: TRBV19
j_gene: TRBJ2-7
CDR3aa: CATGQGVAYEQYF

v_gene: TRBV11-3
j_gene: TRBJ2-7
CDR3aa: CASSFRGFGVYEQYF

v_gene: TRBV5-4
j_gene: TRBJ1-1
CDR3aa: CASSLHTEAFF

v_gene: TRBV7-8
j_gene: TRBJ2-5
CDR3aa: CASSTNLAGGFETQYF

v_gene: TRBV6-4
j_gene: TRBJ1-1
CDR3aa: CASGTPGDTEAFF

v_gene: TRBV19
j_gene: TRBJ1-2
CDR3aa: CASSITGANYGYTF

v_gene: TRBV20-1
j_gene: TRBJ1-1
CDR3aa: CSASWRVKAFF

v_gene: TRBV9
j_gene: TRBJ2-2
CDR3aa: CASSVELTIRGPGELFF

v_gene: TRBV20-1
j_gene: TRBJ2-5
CDR3aa: CSAITRETQYF

v_gene: TRBV4-1
j_gene: TRBJ2-7
CDR3aa: CASSQVRSYEQYF

v_gene: TRBV5-1
j_gene: TRBJ1-1
CDR3aa: CASREPGTPNEAFF

v_gene: TRBV7-3
j_gene: TRBJ2-7
CDR3aa: CASSETGTDYEQYF